This T cell receptor beta chain was identified in a study of human T cells and chemical hapten exposure. General study results and limits: Sensitizing with DPC caused no change in TCRs above 1 in 1000 frequency.

TCRdb independently ran MiXCR on the RACE reads; one entry per CDR3 protein. Of some 380,000 distinct CDR3 sequences listed, approximately 4.4% were seen once; the top ten hold under 3%. Time point: patch test 1, 2 weeks after DPC sensitization. The treatment was: therapeutic diphenylcyclopropenone sensitization with weekly scalp DPC. It was unfractionated whole blood from which total RNA was extracted. This CDR3 has 13 amino acids. Germline V gene data show CDR1 as DFQATT and CDR2 as SNEGSKA (reference sequence). V lost 6 bases and J 8 bases, leaving 19 bases between the germline ends. This clonotype was counted many times. Its antigen is unknown.

The sample consisted of whole blood, taken in connection with sensitization to the hapten diphenylcyclopropenone (DPC). This receptor was identified in a woman aged 45-65 years with alopecia areata. Some clones in this sample may be carry-over from other donors' samples. V and J are TRBV20-1 and TRBJ1-2, with TRBD1 as a possible D gene (5 bases). CDR3 protein: CSANGAAGTGYTF. The CDR3 nucleotides are TGCAGTGCCAACGGGGCGGCAGGGACGGGCTACACCTTC.